This T cell receptor (beta chain) emerged from a study of blood T cell repertoires in COVID-19. Looking at the study overall: Some COVID-19 samples were acute and others convalescent; all came from the United States, Italy and Spain. The cDNA or gDNA used as material had been derived from T cells, B-cell-depleted T cells, or PBMCs.

The CDR3 runs to 12 residues. Trimming took 1 base from V and 8 from J, leaving 6 bases between them. Germline loops: CDR1 MGHRA, CDR2 YSYEKL. As handled by the study authors: Scientists estimated how many nucleated cells there were by amplifying reference gene primers. Only in-frame clones appear in the TCRdb table, and some are missing; sequencing was by immunoSEQ multiplex PCR. V, J and clone size derive from that table, while D and trimming were established from the DNA sequence. The data show roughly 300,000 clones, 89% seen once. The TCR was taken from a man younger than 35 who had recovered from COVID-19. Sequencing used peripheral blood. The rearrangement joins TRBV4-1 to TRBJ2-1; D is unresolved. CDR3 in DNA: TGCGCCAGCAGCCAAGGGGCTGATGAGCAGTTCTTC. Its translation is CASSQGADEQFF.